The 14 T cell receptor beta chains listed next were all sequenced from one sample in a study of shared clonotypes between healthy human individuals. Some clones are missing from TCRdb's copy, which holds only in-frame ones; the method was immunoSEQ multiplex PCR. This sample has 2 million to 2.5 million clones, with 90% to 97% found just once. Sequencing used naive CD4+ T cells sorted from blood. This sample's subset: CD45RA+ positively selected. These receptor sequences come from a man aged 18 to 30 in good health.

This clone was counted once. The V gene is TRBV30, the J gene TRBJ1-1; D is possibly TRBD1 (6 bases). CDR1 is GTSNPN and CDR2 is SVGIG in the germline V gene (reference sequence). The V and J ends lost 4 bases and 1 base respectively, with 16 bases between them. This CDR3 has 15 residues. The chain's CDR3 is CAWTGPGQRNTEAFF. The CDR3 nucleotides are TGTGCCTGGACGGGCCCCGGACAGCGGAACACTGAAGCTTTCTTT.

This clone came up once. A read error may account for a junction end that differs from germline. V is TRBV7-2 and J is TRBJ2-1, with D possibly matching TRBD2 (6 bases). Germline V gives CDR1 SGHTA, CDR2 FQGNSA. The CDR3 runs to 13 residues. CDR3 DNA: TGTGCCAGCAGCCTAGCGATTGGGAATGAGCAGTTCTTC. Residues: CASSLAIGNEQFF.

This rearrangement joins TRBV6-6 to TRBJ2-5; D may be TRBD1 or TRBD2 (6 bases each). The CDR3 is 16 residues long. Trimming cost V 8 bases and J 2 bases, with 21 bases left between them. Germline-derived CDR1 and CDR2 are MNHNY and SVGAGI (reference sequence). The CDR3 protein is CASESRGVSGQETQYF. The CDR3 bases are TGTGCCAGCGAGTCGAGGGGGGTCAGTGGGCAAGAGACCCAGTACTTC.

This sequence joins TRBV4-1 and TRBJ1-5; D possibly corresponds to TRBD1 (5 bases). The CDR3 covers 16 residues. The V gene's germline CDR1 is MGHRA and CDR2 YSYEKL. Trimming took 3 bases from V and 7 from J, leaving 19 bases between them. The chain's CDR3 is CASSHPGGAAIQPQHF. CDR3 in DNA: TGCGCCAGCAGCCACCCTGGTGGGGCGGCAATCCAGCCCCAGCATTTT.

The gene calls are TRBV4-3 and TRBJ2-7, with D unclear. This CDR3 spans 15 amino acids. V lost 3 bases and J 0 bases, leaving 12 bases between the germline ends. The germline gives CDR1 LGHNA, CDR2 YSLEER. As DNA, the CDR3 is TGCGCCAGCAGCCAGGCCCTGGGCTACTCCTACGAGCAGTACTTC. It encodes CASSQALGYSYEQYF.

This clone was counted between two and nine times. The sample holds other DNA sequences that translate to the same CDR3. The V call is TRBV10-3, the J call TRBJ2-5; D gene unclear. The CDR3 runs 11 residues. The ends were cut back, 0 bases at V and 5 bases at J, with 1 base in the middle. The germline CDR1 and CDR2 sequences are ENHRY and SYGVKD. The CDR3 coding sequence is TGTGCCATCAGTGAGTCTGAGACCCAGTACTTC. As protein: CAISESETQYF.

Turning to this clone: The junction shows a germline mismatch at one end, possibly a read error. Other DNA sequences within the sample encode an identical CDR3. The chain combines TRBV18 with TRBJ2-7; 7 positions agree with TRBD1. The CDR3 has 14 amino acids. Germline V gene sequence: CDR1 KGHSH, CDR2 LQKENI. The CDR3 DNA reads TGTGCCAGCTCACCGGGACAGAGCTCCTACGAGCAGTACTTT. Protein sequence: CASSPGQSSYEQYF. Together with reference TRBV18 and TRBJ2-7, the CDR3 gives the full variable domain: NAGVMQNPRHLVRRRGQEARLRCSPMKGHSHVYWYRQLPEEGLKFMVYLQKENIIDESGMPKERFSAEFPKEGPSILRIQQVVRGDSAAYFCASSPGQSSYEQYFGPGTRLTVT.

This sequence joins TRBV15 and TRBJ2-3; D perhaps matches TRBD2 (6 bases). Trimming left V 5 bases short and J 2 bases short, with 20 bases between. The CDR3 covers 17 residues. In germline, CDR1 is LNHNV, CDR2 YYDKDF (reference sequence). The CDR3 DNA reads as TGTGCCACCAGCTCTGAAATAGCGGATTCAATCACAGATACGCAGTATTTT. Encoded protein: CATSSEIADSITDTQYF.

With respect to this clone: This same CDR3 is encoded by further DNA sequences in the sample. This chain links TRBV18 with TRBJ2-5; D is unresolved. The germline V gene has CDR1 KGHSH and CDR2 LQKENI. The V end was cut by 0 bases, the J end by 2 bases, with 7 bases between. The CDR3 sequence is 14 residues long. CDR3 DNA: TGTGCCAGCTCACCACCTGGTGTTCAAGAGACCCAGTACTTC. Translated, it gives CASSPPGVQETQYF.

The chain combines TRBV6-6 with TRBJ2-5; D call uncertain. Germline assignment: CDR1 MNHNY and CDR2 SVGAGI (reference sequence). This CDR3 comprises 11 residues. V lost 5 bases and J 5 bases, leaving 6 bases between the germline ends. The CDR3 is CASSTRETQYF. As DNA, the CDR3 is TGTGCCAGCAGTACCCGGGAGACCCAGTACTTC.

J is TRBJ2-2 and V is TRBV18, with D unclear. The CDR3 loop spans 15 amino acids. V gave up 3 bases and J gave up 1 base, with 9 bases separating them. The germline CDR1 and CDR2 sequences are KGHSH and LQKENI. CDR3 protein: CASSPLSQNTGELFF. The CDR3 nucleotides are TGTGCCAGCTCACCTCTCTCACAGAACACCGGGGAGCTGTTTTTT.

The chain combines TRBV25-1 with TRBJ1-4, with D possibly matching TRBD1 (6 bases). V dropped 1 base and J dropped 8 bases, with 17 bases sitting between them. The CDR3 spans 16 residues. Looked up from germline, CDR1 is MGHDK and CDR2 is SYGVNS. DNA for the CDR3: TGTGCCAGCAGTGAATGGATTGGCAGGGGATTAGAAAAACTGTTTTTT. Translated: CASSEWIGRGLEKLFF.

The chain links TRBV7-9 to TRBJ1-6, with D perhaps matching TRBD1 (5 bases). The CDR3 runs to 15 residues. Trimming pared 3 bases from V and 2 bases from J, leaving 8 bases between. Germline V gene sequence: CDR1 SEHNR, CDR2 FQNEAQ (reference sequence). The CDR3 DNA reads as TGTGCCAGCAGCTTGGGGGATCCCTATAATTCACCCCTCCACTTT. Encoded protein: CASSLGDPYNSPLHF.

The chain recombines TRBV6-5 with TRBJ1-5; D may be TRBD1 (5 bases). Per the germline V gene, CDR1 is MNHEY and CDR2 is SVGAGI. Trimming removed 6 bases from V and 4 bases from J, with 10 bases in between. The CDR3 spans 13 residues. The CDR3 here is CASSPGANQPQHF. The CDR3, as DNA: TGTGCCAGCAGCCCTGGGGCAAATCAGCCCCAGCATTTT.